Listed below are T cell receptor beta chains from one sample, sequenced in a study of T cell changes during pregnancy in multiple sclerosis. Sequenced by immunoSEQ multiplex PCR; TCRdb stores in-frame clones only, minus some. Of nearly 80,000 clones in the sample, around 90% were seen once. The input for sequencing was CD4+ T cells from peripheral blood mononuclear cells, taken before pregnancy. Receptors originate from a female donor with multiple sclerosis, enrolled in a pregnancy study. The CDR3 runs from the conserved cysteine through the conserved F or W. The D gene is left open where the match is weak. Size is stated for part of the rows, as once, few or many counts, or as a class when the clone is expanded.

V	size	J	D	DNA	CDR3
TRBV5-4	-	TRBJ2-7	TRBD1	TGTGCCAGCAGCACCCAGCCTGGGACAGGGGCTTACGAGCAGTACTTC	CASSTQPGTGAYEQYF
TRBV27	-	TRBJ2-2	TRBD2	TGTGCCAGCAGCCGGACTAGACGTAACGGGGAGCTGTTTTTT	CASSRTRRNGELFF
TRBV30	-	TRBJ2-7	-	TGTGCCTGGAGTGTCTCAGGTTACGAGCAGTACTTC	CAWSVSGYEQYF
TRBV5-1	-	TRBJ1-4	TRBD1	TGCGCCAGCAGCCCAACCGGGACAGAGAATGAAAAACTGTTTTTT	CASSPTGTENEKLFF
TRBV28	-	TRBJ1-4	-	TGTGCCAGCAGGAAGGGGCTGCAGTATGAAAAACTGTTTTTT	CASRKGLQYEKLFF
TRBV11-2	-	TRBJ2-2	TRBD1	TGTGCCAGCAGCGCGACAGGGGGGAACACCGGGGAGCTGTTTTTT	CASSATGGNTGELFF
TRBV7-2	-	TRBJ2-1	-	TGTGCCAGCATCATCCCGGGACTTTACAATGAGCAGTTCTTC	CASIIPGLYNEQFF
TRBV7-6	-	TRBJ2-1	TRBD2	TGTGCCAGCAGGCGAGCGGGGGGCTACTACAATGAGCAGTTCTTC	CASRRAGGYYNEQFF
TRBV7-9	-	TRBJ1-2	-	TGTGCCAGCAGCTTAGGGGGGCAGGCGGATGGCTACACCTTC	CASSLGGQADGYTF
TRBV30	-	TRBJ2-1	TRBD2	TGTGCCTGGAGTCGGGGGGGCTCCTACAATGAGCAGTTCTTC	CAWSRGGSYNEQFF
TRBV2	-	TRBJ2-3	TRBD2	TGTGCCAGCACCCGACTAGCGGGGGTGTTAGATACGCAGTATTTT	CASTRLAGVLDTQYF
TRBV4-2	-	TRBJ2-1	TRBD2	TGTGCCAGCAGCCAAGAAGGCGGGGGGGCTCCTAATGAGCAGTTCTTC	CASSQEGGGAPNEQFF
TRBV7-9	-	TRBJ2-3	TRBD1	TGTGCCAGCAGCCCTACAGGGGGAAACACAGATACGCAGTATTTT	CASSPTGGNTDTQYF
TRBV6-1	once	TRBJ1-6	-	TGTGCCAGCAGTGAACTAGCAAGGTATAATTCACCCCTCCACTTT	CASSELARYNSPLHF
TRBV19	once	TRBJ1-5	TRBD1	TGTGCCAGTAGTATTTTGAGGGGGCAGAGCAATCAGCCCCAGCATTTT	CASSILRGQSNQPQHF
TRBV19	-	TRBJ1-3	-	TGTGCCAGCCGACCGGACACATCGCGAAACACCATATATTTT	CASRPDTSRNTIYF
TRBV5-4	-	TRBJ1-1	-	TGTGCCAGCAGCTTGGTGGAGGGTAGTGCTGAAGCTTTCTTT	CASSLVEGSAEAFF
TRBV19	-	TRBJ2-1	-	TGTGCCAGTAGTATACCCTCGTACAATGAGCAGTTCTTC	CASSIPSYNEQFF
TRBV29-1	-	TRBJ1-4	TRBD1	TGCAGCGCGGGGACAGCGAATGAAAAACTGTTTTTT	CSAGTANEKLFF
TRBV6-5	-	TRBJ1-1	-	TGTGCCAGCAGACGAAGCGAAGCCCATTACACTGAAGCTTTCTTT	CASRRSEAHYTEAFF
TRBV19	-	TRBJ1-5	TRBD1	TGTGCCAGTAGGCCGGGACAGGGGAGTCGTCAGCCCCAGCATTTT	CASRPGQGSRQPQHF
TRBV28	once	TRBJ2-3	TRBD2	TGTGCCAGCGGTGGGGGACTAGCGGGATATACGCAGTATTTT	CASGGGLAGYTQYF
TRBV15	-	TRBJ1-2	TRBD1	TGTGCCACCAGCAGAGATGTGGCCTACACAGGGGCAGGCTATGGCTACACCTTC	CATSRDVAYTGAGYGYTF
TRBV28	-	TRBJ1-2	-	TGTGCCAGCAGTTTCGGGGGAAACTATGGCTACACCTTC	CASSFGGNYGYTF
TRBV18	-	TRBJ2-1	-	TGTGCCAGCTCACCCGGACAGTCTGACCTCTACAATGAGCAGTTCTTC	CASSPGQSDLYNEQFF
TRBV7-3	-	TRBJ2-5	TRBD2	TGTGCCAGCAGCTCAAGGCCGGGACTAGCGGGAGGGCGAAAAGAGACCCAGTACTTC	CASSSRPGLAGGRKETQYF
TRBV30	-	TRBJ1-2	-	TGTGCCTGGACAGGGTTACGGGGCTACACCTTC	CAWTGLRGYTF
TRBV7-3	-	TRBJ2-1	TRBD1	TGTGCCAGCAGCCGGGACAGATCCTACAATGAGCAGTTCTTC	CASSRDRSYNEQFF
TRBV5-1	-	TRBJ2-1	-	TGCGCCAGTCGAGACTCCAGCTCCTACAATGAGCAGTTCTTC	CASRDSSSYNEQFF
TRBV11-2	-	TRBJ2-3	TRBD2	TGTGCCAGCAGCCCCCTACTAGCGGGGATAGATACGCAGTATTTT	CASSPLLAGIDTQYF
TRBV6-1	once	TRBJ1-2	TRBD1	TGTGCCAGCACCCGGGACAGGGGAACTAACTATGGCTACACCTTC	CASTRDRGTNYGYTF
TRBV25-1	-	TRBJ1-1	-	TGTGCCAGCGCCCCCCGCCCCAACTCTGAAGCTTTCTTT	CASAPRPNSEAFF
TRBV30	-	TRBJ2-2	-	TGTGCCTGGAGTCATGACAGAAACACCGGGGAGCTGTTTTTT	CAWSHDRNTGELFF
TRBV11-2	-	TRBJ1-2	-	TGTGCCAGCAGCTTAGATCGAGGTTTATATGGCTACACCTTC	CASSLDRGLYGYTF
TRBV11-2	once	TRBJ2-7	TRBD2	TGTGCCAGCAGCACCCTTTCTAGCGGGAGGGCAGGTGAGCAGTACTTC	CASSTLSSGRAGEQYF
TRBV28	-	TRBJ2-6	TRBD1	TGTGCCAGCAGCCAATACCTGGGACAGGGGGCGTCTGGGGCCAACGTCCTGACTTTC	CASSQYLGQGASGANVLTF
TRBV6-5	-	TRBJ2-5	-	TGTGCCAGCAGTTATCTGACTAGGGGAGAGACCCAGTACTTC	CASSYLTRGETQYF
TRBV5-1	-	TRBJ2-5	TRBD2	TGCGCCAGCAGCTCCCGACTAGCGGGAGGAGAGACCCAGTACTTC	CASSSRLAGGETQYF
TRBV19	-	TRBJ2-7	-	TGTGCCAGTAGTATTTCCCACGGGGGCGAGCAGTACTTC	CASSISHGGEQYF
TRBV5-5	-	TRBJ1-2	TRBD1	TGTGCCAGCAGCTTGTGGACAGGGGATGGCTACACCTTC	CASSLWTGDGYTF
TRBV28	-	TRBJ2-7	TRBD1	TGTGCCAGCAGGGGAACGCGACAGGGCTACGAGCAGTACTTC	CASRGTRQGYEQYF
TRBV2	-	TRBJ1-1	-	TGTGCCAGCAGGGAGGGACGTCTGAACACTGAAGCTTTCTTT	CASREGRLNTEAFF